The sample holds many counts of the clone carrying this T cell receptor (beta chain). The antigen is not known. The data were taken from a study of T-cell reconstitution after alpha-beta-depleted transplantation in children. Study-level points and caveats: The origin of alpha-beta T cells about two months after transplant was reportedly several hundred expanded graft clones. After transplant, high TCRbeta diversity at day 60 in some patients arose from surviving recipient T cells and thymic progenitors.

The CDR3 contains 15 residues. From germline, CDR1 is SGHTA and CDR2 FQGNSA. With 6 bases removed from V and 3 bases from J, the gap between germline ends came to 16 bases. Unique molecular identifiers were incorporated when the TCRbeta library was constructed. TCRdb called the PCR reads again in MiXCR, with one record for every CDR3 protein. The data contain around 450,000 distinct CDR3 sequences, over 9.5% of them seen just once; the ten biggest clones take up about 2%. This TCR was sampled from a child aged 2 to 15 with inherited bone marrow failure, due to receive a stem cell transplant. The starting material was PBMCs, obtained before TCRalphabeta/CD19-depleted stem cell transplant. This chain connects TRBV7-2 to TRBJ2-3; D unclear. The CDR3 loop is CASRYAIVATDTQYF. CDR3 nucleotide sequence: TGTGCCAGCAGATATGCGATAGTGGCGACAGATACGCAGTATTTT.